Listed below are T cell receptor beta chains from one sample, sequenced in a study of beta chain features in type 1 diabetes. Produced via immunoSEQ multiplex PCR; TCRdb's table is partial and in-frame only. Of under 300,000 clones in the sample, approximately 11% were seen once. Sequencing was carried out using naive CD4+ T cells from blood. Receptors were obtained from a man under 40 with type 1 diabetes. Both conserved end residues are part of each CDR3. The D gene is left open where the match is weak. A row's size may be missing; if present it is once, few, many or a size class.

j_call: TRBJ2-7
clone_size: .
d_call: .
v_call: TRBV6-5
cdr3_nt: TGTGCCAGCAGTTACTCGGGCGTCAGGGACTACGAGCAGTACTTC
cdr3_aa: CASSYSGVRDYEQYF

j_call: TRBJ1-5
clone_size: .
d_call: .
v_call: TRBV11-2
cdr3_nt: TGTGCCAGCAGCTTCGGAACGACACCTTATAGCAATCAGCCCCAGCATTTT
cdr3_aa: CASSFGTTPYSNQPQHF

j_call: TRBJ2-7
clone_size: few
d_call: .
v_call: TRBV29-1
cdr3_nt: TGCAGCGTTGGGACAGACTCCTACGAGCAGTACTTC
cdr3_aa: CSVGTDSYEQYF

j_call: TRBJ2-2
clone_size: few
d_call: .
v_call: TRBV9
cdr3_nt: TGTGCCAGCAGCGTGGACACGTACACCGGGGAGCTGTTTTTT
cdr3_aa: CASSVDTYTGELFF

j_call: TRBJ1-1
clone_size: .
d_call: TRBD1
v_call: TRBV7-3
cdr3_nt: TGTGCCAGCAGCCACCGACAGGGAGGCACTGAAGCTTTCTTT
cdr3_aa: CASSHRQGGTEAFF

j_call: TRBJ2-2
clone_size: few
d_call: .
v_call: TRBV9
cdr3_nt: TGTGCCAGCAGCGTAGGAAAGGAGGTCGGGGAGCTGTTTTTT
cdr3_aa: CASSVGKEVGELFF

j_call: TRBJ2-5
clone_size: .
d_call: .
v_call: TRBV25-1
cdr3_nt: TGTGCCAGCAGTGAAGTACGGGTACAAGAGACCCAGTACTTC
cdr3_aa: CASSEVRVQETQYF

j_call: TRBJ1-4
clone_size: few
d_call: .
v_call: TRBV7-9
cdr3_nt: TGTGCCAGCAGCTTAGTGTTTCTCCGCGGCGAAAAACTGTTTTTT
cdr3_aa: CASSLVFLRGEKLFF

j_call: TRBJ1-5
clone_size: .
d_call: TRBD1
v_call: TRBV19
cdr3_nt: TGTGCCAGTACCTGGACAGGGGTACAGCCCCAGCATTTT
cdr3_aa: CASTWTGVQPQHF

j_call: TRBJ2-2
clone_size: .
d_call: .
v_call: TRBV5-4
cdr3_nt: TGTGCCAGCCTTGACAGGAAAGGAGGAAGTACGAACACCGGGGAGCTGTTTTTT
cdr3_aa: CASLDRKGGSTNTGELFF